The 27 T cell receptor beta chains below were found in one sample sequenced in a study of blood T cell repertoires in COVID-19. The table came from immunoSEQ multiplex PCR; TCRdb's copy has only in-frame clones and leaves some out. The sample yields 250,000 to 300,000 clones, 80% to 90% seen once. The sample comprised PBMCs or T cells enriched from blood (not recorded which). All receptors derive from a woman in her forties or fifties who had recovered from COVID-19.

This rearrangement joins TRBV5-1 to TRBJ2-7, with 11 bases matching TRBD2. Germline CDR1 is SGHRS and CDR2 is YFSETQ. The CDR3 has 15 amino acids. J lost 4 bases, V lost 3 bases, and 6 bases had no gene match. CDR3 sequence: CASSSQTSGSYEQYF. The DNA of the CDR3 is TGCGCCAGCAGCTCGCAAACTAGCGGGAGTTACGAGCAGTACTTC.

This sequence joins TRBV5-1 and TRBJ2-2; 8 bases fit TRBD1. Germline CDR1 and CDR2: SGHRS and YFSETQ. The CDR3 spans 16 residues. Trimming took 0 bases from V and 3 from J; bases not matched to a gene: 4. CDR3 sequence reads: CASSLARGQYTGELFF. The CDR3 DNA reads TGCGCCAGCAGCTTGGCCAGGGGGCAGTACACCGGGGAGCTGTTTTTT.

This chain joins TRBV11-2 and TRBJ2-3; D may be TRBD2 (6 bases). The CDR3 loop spans 19 amino acids. Germline values: CDR1 SGHAT, CDR2 FQNNGV. With 4 bases removed from V and 0 bases from J, the gap between germline ends came to 23 bases. The CDR3 DNA is TGTGCCAGCAGCTCGCGACTAACGGGACTGACTTTAAGCACAGATACGCAGTATTTT. This codes for CASSSRLTGLTLSTDTQYF.

The V call is TRBV21-1, the J call TRBJ2-3; the listed D gene, TRBD2, was not tested against the DNA. TRBV21-1 represents a pseudogene. The CDR3 contains 17 residues. CDR3 in DNA: TGTGCCAGCAGCAAAGGGATCCAAATTCTAGGCACAGATACGCAGTATTTT. Protein: CASSKGIQILGTDTQYF.

The V call is TRBV9, the J call TRBJ2-1; 9 nucleotides align to TRBD1. Per germline, CDR1 SGDLS and CDR2 YYNGEE. The CDR3 is 15 amino acids. The V and J ends lost 3 bases and 9 bases, in that order; junction bases with no gene match: 10. The CDR3 sequence: CASSAPGTGRGEQFF. The DNA for the CDR3 is TGTGCCAGCAGCGCACCCGGGACAGGGCGGGGTGAGCAGTTCTTC.

V and J are TRBV19 and TRBJ1-5, with a possible D match to TRBD1 (5 bases). CDR1 and CDR2 (germline): LNHDA, SQIVND (reference sequence). Trimming shortened V by 7 bases and J by 0 bases, and 10 bases separated the two germline ends. CDR3 length: 14 residues. This CDR3 reads CASKRQNSNQPQHF. Here the CDR3 DNA reads TGTGCCAGTAAGAGACAGAATAGCAATCAGCCCCAGCATTTT.

The chain has TRBV27 and TRBJ2-1; D not resolved. Per the germline V gene, CDR1 is MNHEY and CDR2 is SMNVEV (reference sequence). CDR3 length: 15 amino acids. V was clipped by 2 bases and J by 4 bases, with 12 bases between them. CDR3 DNA sequence: TGTGCCAGCAGTTTAGCCCGAGTTACTTACAATGAGCAGTTCTTC. Protein product: CASSLARVTYNEQFF.

V is TRBV28 and J is TRBJ1-1; 7 bases fit TRBD1. The junction had 11 bases not matched to a gene; V was cut back by 6 bases and J by 4 bases. The CDR3 spans 15 residues. Per the germline V gene, CDR1 is MDHEN and CDR2 is SYDVKM. As DNA, the CDR3 is TGTGCCAGCAGGACACCGACAGGGTTTGGCACTGAAGCTTTCTTT. As protein: CASRTPTGFGTEAFF.

The genes are TRBV2 and TRBJ2-5; D is undetermined. CDR1 and CDR2 (germline): SNHLY, FYNNEI. V lost 3 bases, J lost 4 bases, and 9 bases lay in between. This CDR3 comprises 13 residues. CDR3 nucleotide sequence: TGTGCCAGCAGTGATGAGGTTGCAGAGACCCAGTACTTC. This translates into CASSDEVAETQYF. Based on the CDR3 plus reference TRBV2 and TRBJ2-5, the full variable domain is EPEVTQTPSHQVTQMGQEVILRCVPISNHLYFYWYRQILGQKVEFLVSFYNNEISEKSEIFDDQFSVERPDGSNFTLKIRSTKLEDSAMYFCASSDEVAETQYFGPGTRLLVL.

The chain employs TRBV28 and TRBJ2-1; 12 nucleotides align to TRBD2. This CDR3 region has 15 residues. The germline V gene encodes CDR1 MDHEN and CDR2 SYDVKM. V was pared by 6 bases and J by 5 bases, with 5 bases of the junction left unmatched. The CDR3 here is CASRKLAGGHNEQFF. The DNA for the CDR3 is TGTGCCAGCAGGAAACTAGCGGGAGGACACAATGAGCAGTTCTTC.

The chain employs TRBV7-9 and TRBJ1-2; TRBD1 matches 7 bases. The CDR3 sequence is 15 residues long. CDR1 SEHNR and CDR2 FQNEAQ come from the germline V gene (reference sequence). Losses at the gene ends were 5 bases for V and 2 bases for J; bases not matched to a gene: 8. CDR3 sequence (DNA): TGTGCCAGCAGCCATAGACAGGGTCCGAACTATGGCTACACCTTC. It is translated as CASSHRQGPNYGYTF. The full variable domain, rest sourced from reference TRBV7-9 and TRBJ1-2, is DTGVSQNPRHKITKRGQNVTFRCDPISEHNRLYWYRQTLGQGPEFLTYFQNEAQLEKSRLLSDRFSAERPKGSFSTLEIQRTEQGDSAMYLCASSHRQGPNYGYTFGSGTRLTVV.

This clone showed up just once. The V and J genes are TRBV3-1 (or the pseudogene TRBV3-2) and TRBJ1-4, with 8 bases aligning to TRBD1. From germline, CDR1 is LGHDT and CDR2 YNNKEL (reference sequence). The ends lost 2 bases at V and 7 bases at J; junction bases unmatched: 9. CDR3 length equals 16 residues. DNA of the CDR3: TGTGCCAGCAGCCAACGGTCAGGGGGCGCCGGTGAAAAACTGTTTTTT. Its translation is CASSQRSGGAGEKLFF.

The table lists this clone with a few counts. The chain joins TRBV9 to TRBJ2-7, with TRBD1 as a possible D gene (5 bases). This CDR3 is 15 amino acids long. CDR1 and CDR2 (germline): SGDLS, YYNGEE. Trimming stripped 4 bases from V and 5 bases from J, with 19 bases between. In nucleotides, the CDR3 is TGTGCCAGCAGCCCCTCAGGTGGGGCTGGGAACGAGCAGTACTTC. This translates into CASSPSGGAGNEQYF.

V usage is TRBV28 and J usage is TRBJ1-4; D is uncertain. This CDR3 region has 14 residues. The ends were cut back, 8 bases at V and 7 bases at J, with 17 bases in the middle. Germline-derived CDR1 and CDR2 are MDHEN and SYDVKM. The CDR3 nucleotides read TGTGCCAGCGAAGGCGAGGTAGAAGGTGAAAAACTGTTTTTT. Translation gives CASEGEVEGEKLFF. Variable domain in full (rest from reference TRBV28 and TRBJ1-4): DVKVTQSSRYLVKRTGEKVFLECVQDMDHENMFWYRQDPGLGLRLIYFSYDVKMKEKGDIPEGYSVSREKKERFSLILESASTNQTSMYLCASEGEVEGEKLFFGSGTQLSVL.

The rearrangement joins TRBV6-4 to TRBJ2-3; 10 nucleotides match TRBD1. The germline V gene has CDR1 MRHNA and CDR2 SNTAGT. The CDR3 is made up of 15 amino acids. Trimming at V came to 4 bases and at J to 3 bases, leaving 4 bases not matched to a gene. CDR3 region: CASSARDRGTDTQYF. CDR3 nucleotides: TGTGCCAGCAGTGCCAGGGACAGGGGAACAGATACGCAGTATTTT.

The chain employs TRBV27 and TRBJ2-5, with 8 bases that match TRBD1. Germline V lookup: CDR1 MNHEY, CDR2 SMNVEV (reference sequence). CDR3 length equals 14 residues. J lost 4 bases, V lost 4 bases, and 5 bases had no gene match. CDR3 DNA: TGTGCCAGCAGTTGGACAGGGAAGGGAGAGACCCAGTACTTC. This encodes CASSWTGKGETQYF.

The chain has TRBV6-1 and TRBJ1-2, with D unresolved. The germline V gene encodes CDR1 MNHNS and CDR2 SASEGT. CDR3 length equals 14 residues. The V end lost 3 bases, the J end lost 2 bases, and 10 bases lay between the germline ends. The CDR3 coding sequence is TGTGCCAGCAGTGACGCTCTAGTAAACTATGGCTACACCTTC. Encoded protein: CASSDALVNYGYTF.

This clone was found a few times. J is TRBJ2-1 and V is TRBV5-1, with 8 bases that match TRBD2. This CDR3 comprises 16 residues. The V segment lost 1 base and the J segment 7 bases; nucleotides outside the gene matches: 10. CDR1 SGHRS and CDR2 YFSETQ come from the germline V gene. CDR3 in amino acids: CASSLKSGRAGNEQFF. The CDR3 DNA is TGCGCCAGCAGCTTGAAATCCGGGAGGGCCGGTAATGAGCAGTTCTTC.

For this clone: Other DNA sequences from this sample encode an identical CDR3 as well. The chain carries TRBV5-5 and TRBJ1-6, with TRBD1 matching over 9 bases. The junction had 1 base not matched to a gene; V was cut back by 1 base and J by 8 bases. CDR1 and CDR2 from the germline V gene are SGHKS and YYEKEE (reference sequence). This CDR3 spans 14 amino acids. CDR3 nucleotides: TGTGCCAGCAGCTTGCGGGACAGGGATTCACCCCTCCACTTT. As protein: CASSLRDRDSPLHF.

V usage is TRBV30 and J usage is TRBJ1-6; D might be TRBD1 (5 bases). V lost 2 bases to trimming and J lost 9 bases, with 11 bases between them. The CDR3 is 13 amino acids. Germline V gene data show CDR1 as GTSNPN and CDR2 as SVGIG (reference sequence). CDR3 sequence: CAWSPRQFSPLHF. CDR3 sequence (DNA): TGTGCCTGGAGTCCCCGACAGTTTTCACCCCTCCACTTT.

The rearrangement links TRBV29-1 to TRBJ2-3, with 7 bases aligning to TRBD1. With V trimmed by 4 bases and J by 3 bases, 7 bases remained unmatched. The V gene's germline CDR1 is SQVTM and CDR2 ANQGSEA. The CDR3 is 14 residues long. CDR3 nucleotide sequence: TGCAGCGTTGGACAAGGGGGCTCGACAGATACGCAGTATTTT. Translating it yields CSVGQGGSTDTQYF.

The chain joins TRBV19 to TRBJ1-2, with 9 bases lining up with TRBD1. V lost 8 bases and J lost 8; bases outside the gene matches: 9. Germline assignment: CDR1 LNHDA and CDR2 SQIVND (reference sequence). There are 13 residues in the CDR3. The DNA for the CDR3 is TGTGCCAGTTCTCTACAGGGGGCCGGGGGCTACACCTTC. Its protein product is CASSLQGAGGYTF.

This rearrangement joins TRBV12-1 to TRBJ1-6. TRBV12-1 is marked as a pseudogene. There are 18 residues in the CDR3. The DNA for the CDR3 is TGTGCCAGCTCCCAGTTAGGGCCGGGGGGCTCCTATAATTCACCCCTCCACTTT. Its protein is CASSQLGPGGSYNSPLHF.

A single count supports this clone. The rearrangement uses TRBV6-2 or TRBV6-3 and TRBJ1-2, with a weak D call TRBD1 (6 bases). This CDR3 spans 14 amino acids. V was clipped by 5 bases and J by 2 bases, with 12 bases between them. Germline CDR1 is MNHEY and CDR2 is SVGEGT. The CDR3 DNA sequence: TGTGCCAGCAGTCGGACAGCCCTCAACTATGGCTACACCTTC. It codes for CASSRTALNYGYTF.

The rearrangement links TRBV15 to TRBJ2-6; TRBD1 might be the D (5 bases). The CDR3 covers 16 residues. The V and J ends lost 2 bases and 0 bases respectively, with 8 bases between them. Germline CDR1 LNHNV, CDR2 YYDKDF (reference sequence). The CDR3 coding sequence is TGTGCCACCAGCAGACCCCAGGGCTCTGGGGCCAACGTCCTGACTTTC. This codes for CATSRPQGSGANVLTF.

CDR3 sequence (DNA): TGTGCCAGCACTGCTGCGAGGCCTGAAGCTTTCTTT. Amino acids: CASTAARPEAFF. This sequence joins TRBV28 and TRBJ1-1, with D uncertain. This CDR3 has 12 amino acids. The V end lost 7 bases, the J end lost 6 bases, and 12 bases lay between the germline ends. Germline loops: CDR1 MDHEN, CDR2 SYDVKM.

This rearrangement joins TRBV19 to TRBJ2-6; tentative D call: TRBD2 (5 bases). This CDR3 spans 17 amino acids. Trimming stripped 4 bases from V and 0 bases from J, with 13 bases between. Germline assignment: CDR1 LNHDA and CDR2 SQIVND (reference sequence). The CDR3 reads CASSKGASYSGANVLTF. The CDR3 bases are TGTGCCAGTAGTAAGGGAGCTTCCTACTCTGGGGCCAACGTCCTGACTTTC.